These 9 T cell receptor beta chains were sequenced from one sample in a study of blood T cell repertoires in COVID-19. Profiling relied on immunoSEQ multiplex PCR, and the TCRdb table lists in-frame clones only, not all of them. The profile covers some 300,000 clones, with around 92% appearing a single time and approximately 1.8% taken by the ten largest. The sample taken for sequencing was peripheral blood. These TCRs come from a woman in her twenties or thirties with COVID-19, enrolled during active disease.

This rearrangement joins TRBV2 to TRBJ1-1; D may be TRBD1 (5 bases). The CDR3 has 13 amino acids. Per the germline V gene, CDR1 is SNHLY and CDR2 is FYNNEI. V was shortened by 7 bases and J by 6 bases, with 15 bases between the two germline ends. CDR3 sequence (DNA): TGTGCCAGCACCTCCCGGGGGGGGGCTGAAGCTTTCTTT. It is translated as CASTSRGGAEAFF.

Remarks on this clone: The same CDR3 arises from other DNA sequences in this sample as well. J is TRBJ2-2 and V is TRBV5-1; possible D gene TRBD1, 6 bases. The CDR3 sequence is 14 residues long. Trimming stripped 4 bases from V and 2 bases from J, with 9 bases between. CDR1 is SGHRS and CDR2 is YFSETQ in the germline V gene. In nucleotides, the CDR3 is TGCGCCAGCAGCCCGGGGACAAACACCGGGGAGCTGTTTTTT. As protein: CASSPGTNTGELFF.

J is TRBJ2-3 and V is TRBV5-1; D is perhaps TRBD1 (6 bases). Trimming stripped 1 base from V and 3 bases from J, with 15 bases between. Germline CDR1 SGHRS, CDR2 YFSETQ. The CDR3 extends over 16 amino acids. CDR3 coding DNA: TGCGCCAGCAGCTTGAATTTCGTTACAGGGACAGATACGCAGTATTTT. Its translation is CASSLNFVTGTDTQYF.

This chain links TRBV27 with TRBJ2-7; 9 nucleotides agree with TRBD1. Unmatched junction bases numbered 14, after V lost 3 bases and J lost 2 bases. Germline lookup yields CDR1 MNHEY and CDR2 SMNVEV (reference sequence). There are 18 residues in the CDR3. The CDR3 DNA follows: TGTGCCAGCAGTTTGGGGGGACCGGGACAGGGCTCTACCTACGAGCAGTACTTC. Its translation: CASSLGGPGQGSTYEQYF.

The J gene is TRBJ1-5, the V gene TRBV19, with 10 bases fitting TRBD1. Trimming removed 1 base from V and 6 bases from J; junction bases left unmatched: 6. The germline V gene encodes CDR1 LNHDA and CDR2 SQIVND (reference sequence). The CDR3 length is 16 residues. CDR3 coding DNA: TGTGCCAGTAGTATAGCGACAGGGGGCTTCGGTCAGCCCCAGCATTTT. Its translation: CASSIATGGFGQPQHF.

J is TRBJ2-1 and V is TRBV7-8, with TRBD2 matching over 10 bases. This CDR3 is 16 amino acids long. The J segment lost 9 bases and the V segment lost 5 bases, leaving 13 bases of the junction unmatched. The germline CDR1 and CDR2 sequences are SGHVS and FQNEAQ. The CDR3 loop is CASSMEGSGGFSEQFF. CDR3 in DNA: TGTGCCAGCAGCATGGAGGGTAGCGGGGGGTTCAGTGAGCAGTTCTTC.

The chain couples TRBV2 to TRBJ1-2; D remains unclear. This CDR3 is 16 amino acids long. The V end lost 2 bases, the J end lost 4 bases, and 17 bases lay between the germline ends. Germline V gives CDR1 SNHLY, CDR2 FYNNEI. The CDR3 reads CASSERRRSLSYGYTF. The DNA for the CDR3 is TGTGCCAGCAGTGAAAGGCGGCGGAGTCTTAGCTATGGCTACACCTTC.

In this sample, this clone turned up a few times. This chain links TRBV4-1 with TRBJ2-2, with a weak D call TRBD2 (6 bases). This CDR3 has 15 residues. Germline-derived CDR1 and CDR2 are MGHRA and YSYEKL. Trimming removed 4 bases at V and 3 bases at J, with 12 bases between. CDR3: CASSPSSGDTGELFF. Here the CDR3 DNA reads TGCGCCAGCAGCCCTTCATCGGGGGACACCGGGGAGCTGTTTTTT.

The chain employs TRBV20-1 and TRBJ1-1; 8 bases line up with TRBD1. The CDR3 is 11 amino acids. V lost 3 bases, J lost 11 bases, and 5 bases stayed unmatched. Looked up from germline, CDR1 is DFQATT and CDR2 is SNEGSKA (reference sequence). CDR3 DNA sequence: TGCAGTGCTAGTACTCGGACAGGGGCTTTCTTT. It codes for CSASTRTGAFF.